This entry lists 10 T cell receptor beta chains sequenced from one sample in a study of breast tumors, draining lymph nodes, adjacent tissues. A single record per CDR3 protein comes from TCRdb applying MiXCR to the multiplex PCR reads. The table records around 300,000 distinct CDR3 sequences, around 31% of them present only once. The lymph nodes were axillary draining lymph nodes from breast cancer patients. The sequencing sample was made of axillary lymph node tissue. The origin of the receptors is a female donor with breast cancer. Some clones in this sample may be carry-over from other donors' samples.

The sample holds many counts of this clonotype. The chain links TRBV24-1 to TRBJ2-7, with 9 nucleotides matching TRBD1. The J segment lost 4 bases and the V segment lost 2 bases, leaving 5 bases of the junction unmatched. The CDR3 contains 15 residues. Germline loops: CDR1 KGHDR, CDR2 SFDVKD. The CDR3 DNA sequence: TGTGCCACCAGTGATTCCCGGGACAGGGATTACGAGCAGTACTTC. Protein sequence: CATSDSRDRDYEQYF.

This clonotype was counted a few times. The CDR3 DNA follows: TGTGCCAGCAGCACCGACGGGAACACCGGGGAGCTGTTTTTT. Its translation is CASSTDGNTGELFF. The genes are TRBV6-2 or TRBV6-3 and TRBJ2-2; D gene unclear. The V end was cut by 6 bases, the J end by 1 base, with 9 bases between. Germline assignment: CDR1 MNHEY and CDR2 SVGEGT. The CDR3 contains 14 residues.

This clonotype was counted ten times or more. The J gene is TRBJ2-1, the V gene TRBV4-1, with TRBD2 matching over 7 bases. Germline V lookup: CDR1 MGHRA, CDR2 YSYEKL. This CDR3 contains 13 residues. V lost 1 base, J lost 9 bases, and 3 bases stayed unmatched. CDR3 region: CASSQVGGIEQFF. The CDR3 DNA sequence: TGCGCCAGCAGCCAAGTCGGGGGGATTGAGCAGTTCTTC.

A note on this clonotype: An end of the junction does not agree with germline; a read error may underlie this. The chain is built from TRBV5-5 and TRBJ1-2; D unresolved. The germline V gene has CDR1 SGHKS and CDR2 YYEKEE (reference sequence). The CDR3 is 13 residues long. The CDR3 sequence: CASSFMPDYGYTF. For the CDR3, the DNA is TGTGCCAGTAGCTTTATGCCCGACTATGGCTACACCTTC.

The chain combines TRBV12-3 or TRBV12-4 with TRBJ1-1; D uncertain. V lost 9 bases, J lost 11 bases, and 25 bases lay in between. This CDR3 comprises 14 residues. DNA of the CDR3: TGTGCCAGTGCTGACTCGTTTTCAGGCGCGACGGCTTTCTTT. As protein: CASADSFSGATAFF.

This clonotype was counted many times. The chain joins TRBV14 to TRBJ1-3, with D perhaps matching TRBD1 (6 bases). V was trimmed by 4 bases and J by 0 bases, leaving 13 bases between them. Per the germline V gene, CDR1 is SGHDN and CDR2 is FVKESK. The CDR3 consists of 16 residues. The CDR3: CASSLRGGGSGNTIYF. CDR3 in DNA: TGTGCCAGCAGCCTCCGGGGGGGCGGCTCTGGAAACACCATATATTTT. The full variable domain, completed using reference TRBV14 and TRBJ1-3, is EAGVTQFPSHSVIEKGQTVTLRCDPISGHDNLYWYRRVMGKEIKFLLHFVKESKQDESGMPNNRFLAERTGGTYSTLKVQPAELEDSGVYFCASSLRGGGSGNTIYFGEGSWLTVV.

This clonotype was counted only a few times. This chain joins TRBV6-2 or TRBV6-3 and TRBJ2-1, with D possibly called TRBD1 or TRBD2 (5 bases each). The CDR3 sequence is 15 residues long. In germline, CDR1 is MNHEY, CDR2 SVGEGT. The germline V and J ends were trimmed by 5 bases and 9 bases, with 20 bases remaining between them. The CDR3 loop is CASSRRGPPPGEQFF. In DNA form, the CDR3 reads TGTGCCAGCAGTAGACGGGGACCGCCCCCTGGTGAGCAGTTCTTC.

In its sample, this clonotype was seen many times. This chain links TRBV9 with TRBJ1-4; no definite D call. V lost 4 bases and J 7 bases, leaving 14 bases between the germline ends. The CDR3 length is 14 residues. Germline CDR1 is SGDLS and CDR2 is YYNGEE. CDR3: CASSLRQASEKLFF. The CDR3 DNA reads as TGTGCCAGCAGCCTCCGACAAGCCAGTGAAAAACTGTTTTTT.

This clonotype occurred many times. The chain is built from TRBV7-6 and TRBJ1-5, with D uncertain. The V gene's germline CDR1 is SGHVS and CDR2 FNYEAQ. The ends were cut back, 4 bases at V and 11 bases at J, with 24 bases in the middle. This CDR3 contains 16 residues. CDR3 residues: CASSSLDRPTLEAQHF. CDR3 nucleotide sequence: TGTGCCAGCAGCTCGTTGGATCGACCGACATTGGAAGCCCAGCATTTT.

On this clonotype itself: A clone one base away is much larger, so this may be a read error. This chain connects TRBV9 to TRBJ2-5, with 11 bases identical to TRBD1. The CDR3 has 14 residues. Germline loops: CDR1 SGDLS, CDR2 YYNGEE. CDR3 bases: TGTGCCAACAGCGGGACAGGGGGTCAAGAGACCCAGTACTTC. Translating gives CANSGTGGQETQYF.